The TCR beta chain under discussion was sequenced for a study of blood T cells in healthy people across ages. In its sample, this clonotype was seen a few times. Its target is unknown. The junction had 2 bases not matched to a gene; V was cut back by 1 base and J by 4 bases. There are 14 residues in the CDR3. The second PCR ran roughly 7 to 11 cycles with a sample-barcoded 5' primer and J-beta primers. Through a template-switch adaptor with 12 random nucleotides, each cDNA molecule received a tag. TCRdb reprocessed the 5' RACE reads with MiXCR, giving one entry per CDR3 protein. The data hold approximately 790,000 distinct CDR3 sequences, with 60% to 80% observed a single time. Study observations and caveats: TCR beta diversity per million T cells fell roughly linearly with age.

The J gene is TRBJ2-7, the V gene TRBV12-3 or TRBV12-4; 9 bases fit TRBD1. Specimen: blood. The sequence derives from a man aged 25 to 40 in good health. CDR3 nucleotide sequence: TGTGCCAGCAGTTTAGTGACAGGGGGGTACGAGCAGTACTTC. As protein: CASSLVTGGYEQYF.